This T cell receptor beta chain was sequenced for a study of control samples from healthy donors and cancer patients. Libraries were prepared by immunoSEQ multiplex PCR; TCRdb keeps only in-frame clonotypes and omits some of them. The table shows 70,000 to 85,000 clones, with around 80% occurring only once. Trimming shortened V by 5 bases and J by 3 bases, and 11 bases separated the two germline ends. Germline CDR1 reads MDHEN; CDR2 reads SYDVKM. The CDR3 spans 13 residues. The sequence came from a man aged 55 to 69 with head and neck cancer. This chain connects TRBV28 to TRBJ2-7; D gene ambiguous. The sequencing sample was made of PBMCs. The CDR3 sequence: CASSPRIYYEQYF. CDR3 bases: TGTGCCAGCAGTCCCAGAATCTACTACGAGCAGTACTTC.